The present TCR beta chain was sequenced within a study of naive and memory T cell subsets. Study-wide results and caveats: There was no ground truth to check naive and memory subset results.

CDR1 and CDR2 from the germline V gene are SQVTM and ANQGSEA. V shed 5 bases, J shed 4 bases, and the junction held 5 bases outside the gene matches. The CDR3 sequence is 13 residues long. This clonotype was picked up a small number of times. The antigen is unknown. Both TRBC1 and TRBC2 were covered by a beta constant-region primer of two equimolar oligonucleotides. In TCRdb, the UMI-ligation and nested PCR reads were re-called with MiXCR into one record per CDR3 protein. The sample consists of tens of thousands of distinct CDR3 sequences, roughly 7.3% of them appearing once. Alpha and beta libraries were amplified separately from the second PCR onward.

This receptor was obtained from a human donor in good health. The chain couples TRBV29-1 to TRBJ2-5; 9 nucleotides agree with TRBD2. Sequencing was performed on central memory CD4+ T cells from blood. CDR3 sequence reads: CSVLRGGGETQYF. In DNA form, the CDR3 reads TGCAGCGTTCTGCGCGGGGGGGGAGAGACCCAGTACTTC.